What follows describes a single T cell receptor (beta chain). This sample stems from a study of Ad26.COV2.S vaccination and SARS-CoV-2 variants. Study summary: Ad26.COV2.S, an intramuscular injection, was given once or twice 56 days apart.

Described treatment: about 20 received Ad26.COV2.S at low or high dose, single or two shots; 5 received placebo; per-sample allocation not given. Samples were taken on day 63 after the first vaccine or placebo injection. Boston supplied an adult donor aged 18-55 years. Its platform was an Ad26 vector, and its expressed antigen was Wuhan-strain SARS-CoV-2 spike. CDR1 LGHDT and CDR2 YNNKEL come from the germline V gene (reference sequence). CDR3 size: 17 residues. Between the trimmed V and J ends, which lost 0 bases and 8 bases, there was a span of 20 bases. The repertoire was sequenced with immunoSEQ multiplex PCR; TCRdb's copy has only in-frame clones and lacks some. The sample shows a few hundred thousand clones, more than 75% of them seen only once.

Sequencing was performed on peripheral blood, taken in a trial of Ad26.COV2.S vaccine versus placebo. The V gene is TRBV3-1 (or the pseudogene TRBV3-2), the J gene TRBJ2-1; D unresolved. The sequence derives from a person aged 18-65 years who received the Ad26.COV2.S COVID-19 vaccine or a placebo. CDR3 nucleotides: TGTGCCAGCAGCCAAGATGGGCGGCGGCCTTTGGGCGATGAGCAGTTCTTC. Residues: CASSQDGRRPLGDEQFF.